The 7 T cell receptor beta chains reported below all come from one sample, sequenced in a study of blood T cell repertoires in COVID-19. Clones were read by immunoSEQ multiplex PCR, and TCRdb kept only the in-frame ones, dropping some. This table has about 140,000 clones, around 89% appearing once. The sequencing input was peripheral blood. The receptor source for this set is a human donor with COVID-19, enrolled during active disease. The donor label of this sample is uncertain.

The rearrangement joins TRBV28 to TRBJ2-1; a weak D match, TRBD2 (6 bases). Deletions cut 2 bases from V and 5 bases from J, with 19 bases between. The CDR3 runs 17 residues. Germline CDR1 is MDHEN and CDR2 is SYDVKM. This chain's CDR3 is CASSLMLGSGVNNEQFF. The CDR3 coding sequence is TGTGCCAGCAGTTTAATGCTCGGGTCGGGGGTGAACAATGAGCAGTTCTTC. Full variable domain (missing parts from reference TRBV28 and TRBJ2-1): DVKVTQSSRYLVKRTGEKVFLECVQDMDHENMFWYRQDPGLGLRLIYFSYDVKMKEKGDIPEGYSVSREKKERFSLILESASTNQTSMYLCASSLMLGSGVNNEQFFGPGTRLTVL.

This chain uses TRBV5-1 with TRBJ1-1; 9 nucleotides line up with TRBD1. CDR3 length equals 16 residues. J gave up 0 bases and V 0 bases, and 3 bases lay outside the gene matches. Germline loops: CDR1 SGHRS, CDR2 YFSETQ. The CDR3 region is CASSLVTGGMNTEAFF. DNA for the CDR3: TGCGCCAGCAGCTTGGTGACAGGGGGTATGAACACTGAAGCTTTCTTT.

The chain links TRBV3-1 (or the pseudogene TRBV3-2) to TRBJ2-1, with D hard to call. Germline V gene lookup returns CDR1 LGHDT and CDR2 YNNKEL (reference sequence). This CDR3 comprises 15 residues. With 0 bases removed from V and 3 bases from J, the gap between germline ends came to 9 bases. DNA of the CDR3: TGTGCCAGCAGCCAAGATCTTTCGGGCTACAATGAGCAGTTCTTC. It specifies CASSQDLSGYNEQFF.

The V gene is TRBV7-8, the J gene TRBJ2-3, with no clear D. This CDR3 spans 14 amino acids. V was shortened by 6 bases and J by 3 bases, with 13 bases between the two germline ends. Per germline, CDR1 SGHVS and CDR2 FQNEAQ. The CDR3 nucleotides are TGTGCCAGCAGTCGACCCCTTAGTACAGATACGCAGTATTTT. Its translation is CASSRPLSTDTQYF.

The V and J genes are TRBV12-3 or TRBV12-4 and TRBJ1-5; D not resolved. This CDR3 comprises 13 residues. Trimming took off 4 bases at V and 7 bases at J, with 11 bases between the two ends. The CDR3 DNA reads as TGTGCCAGCAGTTCACAGAGAGACCAGCCCCAGCATTTT. Its protein is CASSSQRDQPQHF.

The rearrangement links TRBV15 to TRBJ1-1; D perhaps matches TRBD1 (5 bases). CDR3 length: 18 amino acids. Trimming removed 4 bases from V and 1 base from J, with 22 bases in between. Germline V lookup: CDR1 LNHNV, CDR2 YYDKDF (reference sequence). CDR3 protein: CATSKTSGLITQNTEAFF. The CDR3 coding sequence is TGTGCCACCAGCAAAACCTCGGGACTAATCACTCAGAACACTGAAGCTTTCTTT.

This clone has ten or more counts. The CDR3 loop is CASSSTHRLSQPQHF. Written as DNA, the CDR3 is TGTGCCAGCAGTTCCACCCACCGCCTTAGTCAGCCCCAGCATTTT. This sequence joins TRBV6-7 and TRBJ1-5; no definite D call. TRBV6-7 is an open reading frame, and its role is uncertain. The CDR3 length is 15 residues. Trimming pared 4 bases from V and 6 bases from J, leaving 16 bases between.